What follows is one TCR beta chain and its context. The V gene end was trimmed by 3 bases and the J gene end by 5 bases; junction bases not matched to a gene: 3. CDR3 length: 13 amino acids. Germline CDR1 is SGHAT and CDR2 is FQNNGV. This sample was taken from a study of T-cell reconstitution after alpha-beta-depleted transplantation in children. Unique molecular identifiers featured in how the TCRbeta library was prepared. TCRdb reprocessed the PCR reads with MiXCR, giving one entry per CDR3 protein. The sample records 420,000 or so distinct CDR3 sequences, 9.5% to 13% being singletons. V usage is TRBV11-2 and J usage is TRBJ2-7, with 8 positions matching TRBD1. The sequence came from a human donor who donated a stem cell graft to a child with acute myeloid leukemia. The sample was PBMCs from the stem cell graft donor, taken from the stem cell graft. This CDR3 reads CASSLTGVNEQYV. CDR3 nucleotide sequence: TGTGCCAGCAGCTTGACAGGGGTGAACGAGCAGTACGTC.